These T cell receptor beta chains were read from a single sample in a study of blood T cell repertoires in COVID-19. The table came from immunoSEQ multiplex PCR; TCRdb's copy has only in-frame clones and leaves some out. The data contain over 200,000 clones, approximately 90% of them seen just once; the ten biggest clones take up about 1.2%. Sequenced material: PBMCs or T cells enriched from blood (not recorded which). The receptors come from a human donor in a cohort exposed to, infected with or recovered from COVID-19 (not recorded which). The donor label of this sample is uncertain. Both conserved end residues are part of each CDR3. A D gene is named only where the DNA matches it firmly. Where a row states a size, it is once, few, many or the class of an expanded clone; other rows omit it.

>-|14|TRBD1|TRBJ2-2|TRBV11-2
TGTGCCAGCAGGAAACAGGGGGCGCCCGGGGAGCTGTTTTTT
CASRKQGAPGELFF
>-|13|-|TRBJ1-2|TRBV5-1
TGCGCCAGCAGCTTGGGGGCAGACCTGGGCTACACCTTC
CASSLGADLGYTF
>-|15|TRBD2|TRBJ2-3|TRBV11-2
TGTGCCAGCAGCCGACTAGCGGGGGGCTCAGATACGCAGTATTTT
CASSRLAGGSDTQYF
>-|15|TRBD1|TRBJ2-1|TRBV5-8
TGTGCCAGCAGCCGGACAGGGCCCTACTACAATGAGCAGTTCTTC
CASSRTGPYYNEQFF
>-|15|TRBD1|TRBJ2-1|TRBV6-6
TGTGCCAGCGGAGGCCGGGACAGGGGAAACAATGAGCAGTTCTTC
CASGGRDRGNNEQFF
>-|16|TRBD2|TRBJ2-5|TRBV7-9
TGTGCCAGCAGCTTAGGACTAGCGGGGGTTCAAGAGACCCAGTACTTC
CASSLGLAGVQETQYF
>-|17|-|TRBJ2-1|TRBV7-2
TGTGCCAGCAGCTTCAGATTATCGGGACTCAGCTACAATGAGCAGTTCTTC
CASSFRLSGLSYNEQFF
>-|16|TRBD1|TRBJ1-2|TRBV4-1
TGCGCCAGCAGCCAAAGAGGACAGGCCCTAAACTATGGCTACACCTTC
CASSQRGQALNYGYTF
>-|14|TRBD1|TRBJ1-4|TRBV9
TGTGCCAGCAGCGTTACAGGGGGGAATGAAAAACTGTTTTTT
CASSVTGGNEKLFF
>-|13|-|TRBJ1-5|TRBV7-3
TGTGCCAGCAGCTTAGGGGCGGGACAGCCCCAGCATTTT
CASSLGAGQPQHF
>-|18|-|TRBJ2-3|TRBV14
TGTGCCACGACCCCGAGGAGGTACCGAGCCCTTATCACAGATACGCAGTATTTT
CATTPRRYRALITDTQYF
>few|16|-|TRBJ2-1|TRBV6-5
TGTGCCAGCAGTTTTTCTGGGGGCCACAACTACAATGAGCAGTTCTTC
CASSFSGGHNYNEQFF
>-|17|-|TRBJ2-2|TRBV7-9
TGTGCCAGCAGCCATCCCGAGGGCAGGGGGAACACCGGGGAGCTGTTTTTT
CASSHPEGRGNTGELFF
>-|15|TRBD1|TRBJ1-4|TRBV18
TGTGCCAGCTCACCACCGGAGGACAGGGGCGAAAAACTGTTTTTT
CASSPPEDRGEKLFF
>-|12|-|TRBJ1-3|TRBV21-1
TGTGCCAGCAGCTTCACCGGGACAGGAATCTATTTT
CASSFTGTGIYF
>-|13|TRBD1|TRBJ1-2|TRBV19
TGTGCCAGTAGTTGGGGACAGGGGAACGGCTACACCTTC
CASSWGQGNGYTF
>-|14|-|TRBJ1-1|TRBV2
TGTGCCAGCAGTGAGGAGGCCGGGAACACTGAAGCTTTCTTT
CASSEEAGNTEAFF
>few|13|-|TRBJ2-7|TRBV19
TGTGCCAGTAGTATCTCAGGTCCCTACGAGCAGTACTTC
CASSISGPYEQYF
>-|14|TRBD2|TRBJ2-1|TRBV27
TGTGCCAGCAGTTCCTTACTAGCGGGCCATGAGCAGTTCTTC
CASSSLLAGHEQFF
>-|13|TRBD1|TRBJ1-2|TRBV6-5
TGTGCCAGCAGTAGGGCAGGGGGCTATGGCTACACCTTC
CASSRAGGYGYTF
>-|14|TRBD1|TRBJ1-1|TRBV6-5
TGTGCCAGTACCGGGACAGGGGGAAACACTGAAGCTTTCTTT
CASTGTGGNTEAFF
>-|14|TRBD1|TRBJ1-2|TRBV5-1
TGCGCCAGTTCTCCGGGACAGCGTTTCTATGGCTACACCTTC
CASSPGQRFYGYTF
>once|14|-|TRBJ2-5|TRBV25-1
TGTGCCAGCAGGGGAACAGGTCTTCAAGAGACCCAGTACTTC
CASRGTGLQETQYF
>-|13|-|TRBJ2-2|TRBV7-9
TGTGCCAGCAGCTTACAGGGGACCGGGGAGCTGTTTTTT
CASSLQGTGELFF
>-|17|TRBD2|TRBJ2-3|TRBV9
TGTGCCAGCAGCCTTCATAGAGCGGGGGGGCGTACAGATACGCAGTATTTT
CASSLHRAGGRTDTQYF
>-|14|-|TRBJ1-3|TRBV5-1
TGCGCCAGCAGTTTACAGGTTCCAGGGGACACCATATATTTT
CASSLQVPGDTIYF
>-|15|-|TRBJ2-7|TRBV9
TGTGCCAGCAGCGTAAGGCCCCAGGGGACCTACGAGCAGTACTTC
CASSVRPQGTYEQYF
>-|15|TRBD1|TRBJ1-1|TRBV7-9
TGTGCCAGCAGCTTACCGGACAGGCCGAACACTGAAGCTTTCTTT
CASSLPDRPNTEAFF
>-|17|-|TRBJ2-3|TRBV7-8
TGTGCCAGCAGCCCCATAGGGGTAGCGGATAGCACAGATACGCAGTATTTT
CASSPIGVADSTDTQYF
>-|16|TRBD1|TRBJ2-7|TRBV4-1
TGCGCCAGCAGCCAAGATCACGGGACAGAGATCTACGAGCAGTACTTC
CASSQDHGTEIYEQYF
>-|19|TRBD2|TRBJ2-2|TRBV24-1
TGTGCCACCAGTGATGCTACTAGCGGGGGGGCCTTTGGCACCGGGGAGCTGTTTTTT
CATSDATSGGAFGTGELFF